This is a list of T cell receptor beta chains from one sample in a study of blood T cells in healthy people across ages. TCRdb called the 5' RACE reads again in MiXCR, with one record for every CDR3 protein. The repertoire holds hundreds of thousands of distinct CDR3 sequences, approximately 24% seen once, with around 3% in the top ten. These same records also appear under a second study, on T cells of mothers and their children.

Sequenced input: blood. These receptors all come from a boy aged 5-17 years in good health. The CDR3 runs from the conserved cysteine through the conserved F or W. A D gene is named only where the DNA matches it firmly. Not all rows give a size; the values are once, few, many and, for expanded clones, a class.

>TRBJ2-5|TRBV9|many|TRBD2
TGTGCCAGCAGCGTGGGACTACAAGAGACCCAGTACTTC
CASSVGLQETQYF
>TRBJ2-2|TRBV5-1|-|-
TGCGCCAGCAGCTTCGGGCAGGACACCGGGGAGCTGTTTTTT
CASSFGQDTGELFF
>TRBJ2-5|TRBV15|-|TRBD1
TGTGCCACAGCCAGGGGGTTAGAGACCCAGTACTTC
CATARGLETQYF
>TRBJ1-2|TRBV5-1|-|-
TGCGCCAGCAGCTTGCTGTCAATGGATGGCTACACCTTC
CASSLLSMDGYTF
>TRBJ2-5|TRBV19|-|-
TGTGCCAGTAGCCAGGGGATTGCGATGGAGACCCAGTACTTC
CASSQGIAMETQYF
>TRBJ1-2|TRBV7-8|few|-
TGTGCCAGCAGCTTCACCCGCTATGGCTACACCTTC
CASSFTRYGYTF
>TRBJ1-5|TRBV12-3/TRBV12-4|-|-
TGTGCCAGCAGTGGAATGGGGGAGCCCCAGCATTTT
CASSGMGEPQHF
>TRBJ2-2|TRBV6-5|-|-
TGTGCCAGCAGCCCAGGCAACGGGGAGCTGTTTTTT
CASSPGNGELFF
>TRBJ1-2|TRBV2|-|-
TGTGCCAGCTACCTCGGAGGGTTTCTCGGTGGCTACACCTTC
CASYLGGFLGGYTF
>TRBJ1-1|TRBV29-1|few|TRBD1
TGCAGCGTAACAGGGGCGGCTGAAGCTTTCTTT
CSVTGAAEAFF
>TRBJ2-4|TRBV6-5|-|TRBD1
TGTGCCAGCAGACGTGACAGGGGGCGAGAAAACATTCAGTACTTC
CASRRDRGRENIQYF
>TRBJ1-2|TRBV14|few|TRBD1
TGTGCCAGCGGGACAGGACCCTATTATGGCTACACCTTC
CASGTGPYYGYTF
>TRBJ1-4|TRBV7-9|-|-
TGTGCCAGCAGCTCCGGACGGAATGTAAAACTGTTTTTT
CASSSGRNVKLFF
>TRBJ2-3|TRBV9|-|TRBD2
TGTGCCAGCAGCGTAGACCCCTCGCGGGGGGGCAGTAATACGCAGTATTTT
CASSVDPSRGGSNTQYF
>TRBJ1-1|TRBV15|-|-
TGTGCCACCAGCAAAGCGCTGGGCACTGAAGCTTTCTTT
CATSKALGTEAFF
>TRBJ2-2|TRBV24-1|few|-
TGTGCCACCAGTGATGCCAGGGACGACACCGGGGAGCTGTTTTTT
CATSDARDDTGELFF
>TRBJ2-5|TRBV20-1|-|TRBD1
TGCAGTGCTTCTACTATGGGACAGCAAGAGACCCAGTACTTC
CSASTMGQQETQYF
>TRBJ2-7|TRBV20-1|-|-
TGCAGTGCTAGAGATTCGCTAACGGGGGTTTCCTACGAGCAGTACTTC
CSARDSLTGVSYEQYF
>TRBJ2-2|TRBV7-3|-|TRBD1
TGTGCCAGCAGCCCAGTCGGGCAGGGGGCAGGCACCGGGGAGCTGTTTTTT
CASSPVGQGAGTGELFF
>TRBJ2-1|TRBV12-3/TRBV12-4|-|-
TGTGCCAGCAGTCCGCAACGTCACAGGCCCAGACCGTTCTTC
CASSPQRHRPRPFF
>TRBJ2-7|TRBV28|-|TRBD1
TGTGCCAGCAGTTTTTTACTTTGGACAGGTCGAACCTACGAGCAGTACTTC
CASSFLLWTGRTYEQYF
>TRBJ1-1|TRBV28|few|-
TGTGCCAGCAGTTTAGGGCAGACCACTGAAGCTTTCTTT
CASSLGQTTEAFF